This T cell receptor beta chain was obtained from a study of blood T cell repertoires in COVID-19. This clone was observed a single time. Looked up from germline, CDR1 is MDHEN and CDR2 is SYDVKM. The ends lost 6 bases at V and 4 bases at J; junction bases unmatched: 15. The CDR3 is 17 amino acids. TCRdb's copy holds only in-frame clones and misses some; the assay was immunoSEQ multiplex PCR. The data hold a few hundred thousand clones, with 65% to 85% observed a single time. The chain employs TRBV28 and TRBJ1-2; TRBD1 matches 9 bases. The sequenced material came from PBMCs or T cells enriched from blood (not recorded which). The clonotype originates from a woman aged 40 to 50 who had recovered from COVID-19. The CDR3 DNA reads as TGTGCCAGCAGGGCCCTGGGACAGGGAAAGCGGAGCTATGGCTACACCTTC. Translation: CASRALGQGKRSYGYTF.